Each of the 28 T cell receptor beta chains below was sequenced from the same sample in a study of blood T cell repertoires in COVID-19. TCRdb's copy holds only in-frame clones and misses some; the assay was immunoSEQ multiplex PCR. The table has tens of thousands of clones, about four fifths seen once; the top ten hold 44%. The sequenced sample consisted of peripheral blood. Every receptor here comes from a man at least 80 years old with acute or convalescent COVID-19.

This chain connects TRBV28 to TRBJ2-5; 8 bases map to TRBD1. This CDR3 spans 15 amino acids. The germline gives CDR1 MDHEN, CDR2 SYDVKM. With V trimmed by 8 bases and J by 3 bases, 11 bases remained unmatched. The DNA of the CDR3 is TGTGCCAGCGGACACCATTCAGGGGGCGAAGAGACCCAGTACTTC. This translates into CASGHHSGGEETQYF.

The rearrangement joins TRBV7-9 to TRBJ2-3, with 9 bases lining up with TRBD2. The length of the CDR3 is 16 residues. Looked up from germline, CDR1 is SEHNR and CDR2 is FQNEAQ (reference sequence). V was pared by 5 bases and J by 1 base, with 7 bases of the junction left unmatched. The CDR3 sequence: CASSAKLAGRTDTQYF. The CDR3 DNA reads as TGTGCCAGCAGCGCAAAACTAGCGGGCCGCACAGATACGCAGTATTTT.

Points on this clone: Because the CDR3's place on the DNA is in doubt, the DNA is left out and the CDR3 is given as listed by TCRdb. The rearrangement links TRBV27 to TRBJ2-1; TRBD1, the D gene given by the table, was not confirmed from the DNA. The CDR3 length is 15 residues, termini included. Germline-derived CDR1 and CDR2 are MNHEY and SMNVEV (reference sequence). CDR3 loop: CASSSSWASDNEQFF.

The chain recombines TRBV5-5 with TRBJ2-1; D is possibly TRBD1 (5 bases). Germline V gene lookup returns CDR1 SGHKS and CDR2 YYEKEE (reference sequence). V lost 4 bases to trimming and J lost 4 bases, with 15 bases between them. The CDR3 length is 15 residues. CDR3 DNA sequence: TGTGCCAGCAGCCTCGCCGGACACCTTTACAATGAGCAGTTCTTC. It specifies CASSLAGHLYNEQFF.

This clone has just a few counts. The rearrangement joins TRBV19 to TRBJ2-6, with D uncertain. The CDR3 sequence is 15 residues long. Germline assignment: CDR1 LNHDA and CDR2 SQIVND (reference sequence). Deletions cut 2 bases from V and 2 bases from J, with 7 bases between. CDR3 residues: CASSINQAGANVLTF. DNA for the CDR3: TGTGCCAGTAGTATAAATCAGGCTGGGGCCAACGTCCTGACTTTC.

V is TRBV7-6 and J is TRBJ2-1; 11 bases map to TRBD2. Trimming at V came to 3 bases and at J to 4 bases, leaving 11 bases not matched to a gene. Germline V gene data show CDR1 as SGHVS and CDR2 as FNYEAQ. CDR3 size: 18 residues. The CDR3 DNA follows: TGTGCCAGCAGCTTGGGGGCCACTAGCGGGAGACTATACAATGAGCAGTTCTTC. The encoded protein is CASSLGATSGRLYNEQFF.

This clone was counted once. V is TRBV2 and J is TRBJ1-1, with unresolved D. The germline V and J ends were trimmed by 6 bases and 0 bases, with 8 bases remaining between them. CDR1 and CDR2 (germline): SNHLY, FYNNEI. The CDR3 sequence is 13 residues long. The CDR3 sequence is CASRRTVNTEAFF. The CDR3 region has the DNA TGTGCCAGCAGAAGGACTGTGAACACTGAAGCTTTCTTT.

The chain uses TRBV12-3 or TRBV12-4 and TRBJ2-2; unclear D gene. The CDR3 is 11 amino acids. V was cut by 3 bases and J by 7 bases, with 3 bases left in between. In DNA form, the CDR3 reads TGTGCCAGCAGTTTCCGCGGGGAGCTGTTTTTT. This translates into CASSFRGELFF.

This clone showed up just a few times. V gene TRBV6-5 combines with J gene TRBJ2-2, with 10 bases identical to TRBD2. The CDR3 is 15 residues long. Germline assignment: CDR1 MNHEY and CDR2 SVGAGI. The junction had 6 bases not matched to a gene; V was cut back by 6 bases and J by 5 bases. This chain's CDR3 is CASRMGLARTGELFF. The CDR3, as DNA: TGTGCCAGCAGGATGGGACTAGCGAGGACCGGGGAGCTGTTTTTT.

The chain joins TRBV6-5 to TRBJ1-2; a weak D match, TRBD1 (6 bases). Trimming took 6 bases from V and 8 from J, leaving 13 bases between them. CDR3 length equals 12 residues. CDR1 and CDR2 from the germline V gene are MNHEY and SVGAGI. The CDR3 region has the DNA TGTGCCAGCAGCTCCAACAGGGACGGCTACACCTTC. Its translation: CASSSNRDGYTF.

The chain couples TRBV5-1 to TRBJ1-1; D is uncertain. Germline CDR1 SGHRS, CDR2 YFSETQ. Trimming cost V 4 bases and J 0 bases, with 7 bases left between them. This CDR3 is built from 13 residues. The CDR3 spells CASSAEMNTEAFF. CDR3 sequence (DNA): TGCGCCAGCAGCGCCGAGATGAACACTGAAGCTTTCTTT.

The CDR3 DNA follows: TGTGCCAGCAGCTTAGGCCGCGGGACTAGCCCGGGCGAGCAGTACTTC. It translates to CASSLGRGTSPGEQYF. The chain employs TRBV7-9 and TRBJ2-7, with 9 bases that match TRBD2. The CDR3 is 16 amino acids. J gave up 6 bases and V 1 base, and 10 bases lay outside the gene matches. Germline V gives CDR1 SEHNR, CDR2 FQNEAQ (reference sequence).

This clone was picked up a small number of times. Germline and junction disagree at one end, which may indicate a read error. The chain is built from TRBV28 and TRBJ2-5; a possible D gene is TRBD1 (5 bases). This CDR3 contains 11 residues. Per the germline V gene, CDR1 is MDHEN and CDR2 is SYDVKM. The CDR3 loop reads CASSFGAGMHF. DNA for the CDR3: TGTGCCAGCAGTTTTGGGGCAGGGATGCACTTC.

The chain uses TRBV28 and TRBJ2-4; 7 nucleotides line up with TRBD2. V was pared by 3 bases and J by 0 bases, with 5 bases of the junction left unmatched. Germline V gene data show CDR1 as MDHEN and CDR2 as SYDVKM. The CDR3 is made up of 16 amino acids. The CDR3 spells CASSFGGFGAKNIQYF. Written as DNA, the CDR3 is TGTGCCAGCAGTTTCGGGGGGTTCGGAGCCAAAAACATTCAGTACTTC.

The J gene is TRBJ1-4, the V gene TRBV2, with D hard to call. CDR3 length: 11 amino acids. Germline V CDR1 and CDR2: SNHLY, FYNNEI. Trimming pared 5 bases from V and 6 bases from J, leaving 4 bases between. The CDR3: CASSPYEKLFF. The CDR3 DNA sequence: TGTGCCAGCAGTCCCTATGAAAAACTGTTTTTT.

In nucleotides, the CDR3 is TGTGCCAGCAGTTTGACAGGCCAGGACACCGGGGAGCTGTTTTTT. Translated: CASSLTGQDTGELFF. J is TRBJ2-2 and V is TRBV28; D is possibly TRBD1 (6 bases). V shed 3 bases and J shed 3 bases, with 11 bases lying between them. This CDR3 is built from 15 residues. CDR1 and CDR2 from the germline V gene are MDHEN and SYDVKM.

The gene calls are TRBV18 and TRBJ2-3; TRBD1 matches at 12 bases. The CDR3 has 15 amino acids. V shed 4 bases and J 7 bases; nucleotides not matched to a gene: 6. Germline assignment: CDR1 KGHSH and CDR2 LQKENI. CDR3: CASSRGTGGSNTQYF. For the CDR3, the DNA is TGTGCCAGCTCACGTGGGACAGGGGGCTCAAATACGCAGTATTTT. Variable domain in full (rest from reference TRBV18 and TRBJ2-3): NAGVMQNPRHLVRRRGQEARLRCSPMKGHSHVYWYRQLPEEGLKFMVYLQKENIIDESGMPKERFSAEFPKEGPSILRIQQVVRGDSAAYFCASSRGTGGSNTQYFGPGTRLTVL.

This chain's CDR3 is CAISERDSLSYTF. The CDR3 DNA reads TGTGCCATCAGTGAAAGGGACTCCCTGAGCTACACCTTC. The V call is TRBV10-3, the J call TRBJ1-2; the D gene is possibly TRBD1 (5 bases). Between the trimmed V and J ends, which lost 3 bases and 9 bases, there was a span of 14 bases. The CDR3 runs to 13 residues. Germline assignment: CDR1 ENHRY and CDR2 SYGVKD.

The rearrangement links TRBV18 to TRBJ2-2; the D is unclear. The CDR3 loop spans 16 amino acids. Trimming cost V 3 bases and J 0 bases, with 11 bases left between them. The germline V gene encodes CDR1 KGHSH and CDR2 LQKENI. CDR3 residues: CASSPSTRANTGELFF. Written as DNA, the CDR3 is TGTGCCAGCTCACCGTCGACACGCGCGAACACCGGGGAGCTGTTTTTT.

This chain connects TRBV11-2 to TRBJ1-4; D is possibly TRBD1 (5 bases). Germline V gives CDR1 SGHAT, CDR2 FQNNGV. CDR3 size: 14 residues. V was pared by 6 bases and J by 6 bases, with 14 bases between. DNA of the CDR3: TGTGCCAGCAGTCTTAGCGGGGGTGATGAAAAACTGTTTTTT. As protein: CASSLSGGDEKLFF.

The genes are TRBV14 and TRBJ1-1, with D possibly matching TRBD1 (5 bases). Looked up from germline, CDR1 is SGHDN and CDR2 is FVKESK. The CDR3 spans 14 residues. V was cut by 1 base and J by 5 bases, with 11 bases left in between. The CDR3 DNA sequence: TGTGCCAGCAGCCAAGTGGGGGGGGGAACTGAAGCTTTCTTT. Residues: CASSQVGGGTEAFF.

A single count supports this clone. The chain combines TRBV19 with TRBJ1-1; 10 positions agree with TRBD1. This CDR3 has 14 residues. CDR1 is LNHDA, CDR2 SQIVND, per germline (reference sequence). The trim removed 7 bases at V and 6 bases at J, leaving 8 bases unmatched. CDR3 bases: TGTGCCAGTACCCCGGGACAGGGGTATGCTGAAGCTTTCTTT. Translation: CASTPGQGYAEAFF.

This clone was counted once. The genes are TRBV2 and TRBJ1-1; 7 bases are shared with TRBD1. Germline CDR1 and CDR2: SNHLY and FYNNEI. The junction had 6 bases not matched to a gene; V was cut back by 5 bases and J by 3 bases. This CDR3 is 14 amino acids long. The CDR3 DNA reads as TGTGCCAGCAGTCCCCGACAGGGCTACACTGAAGCTTTCTTT. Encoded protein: CASSPRQGYTEAFF. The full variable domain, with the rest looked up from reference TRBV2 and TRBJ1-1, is EPEVTQTPSHQVTQMGQEVILRCVPISNHLYFYWYRQILGQKVEFLVSFYNNEISEKSEIFDDQFSVERPDGSNFTLKIRSTKLEDSAMYFCASSPRQGYTEAFFGQGTRLTVV.

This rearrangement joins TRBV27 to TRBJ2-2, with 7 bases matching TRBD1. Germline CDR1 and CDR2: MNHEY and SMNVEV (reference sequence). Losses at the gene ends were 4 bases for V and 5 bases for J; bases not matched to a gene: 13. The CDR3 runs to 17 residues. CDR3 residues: CASSSPLRQGKTGELFF. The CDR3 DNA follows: TGTGCCAGCAGTTCACCCCTCCGACAGGGAAAAACCGGGGAGCTGTTTTTT.

CDR3 DNA sequence: TGCGCCAGCAGCTGGAAAGGAGGGCAGGGAAATGAAGCTTTCTTT. This encodes CASSWKGGQGNEAFF. The chain couples TRBV5-1 to TRBJ1-1; the D gene is possibly TRBD1 (5 bases). The CDR3 loop spans 15 amino acids. V was pared by 3 bases and J by 7 bases, with 19 bases between. Germline V lookup: CDR1 SGHRS, CDR2 YFSETQ.

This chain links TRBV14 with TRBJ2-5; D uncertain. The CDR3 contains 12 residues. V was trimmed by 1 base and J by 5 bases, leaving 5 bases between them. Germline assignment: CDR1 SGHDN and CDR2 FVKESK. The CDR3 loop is CASSQGVETQYF. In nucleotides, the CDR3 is TGTGCCAGCAGCCAAGGAGTCGAGACCCAGTACTTC.

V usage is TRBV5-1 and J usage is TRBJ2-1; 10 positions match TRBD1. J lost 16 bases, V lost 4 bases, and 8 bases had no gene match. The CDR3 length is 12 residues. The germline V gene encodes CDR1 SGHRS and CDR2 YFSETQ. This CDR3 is CASSSGTGDGFF. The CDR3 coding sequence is TGCGCCAGCAGCAGTGGGACAGGGGATGGATTCTTC.

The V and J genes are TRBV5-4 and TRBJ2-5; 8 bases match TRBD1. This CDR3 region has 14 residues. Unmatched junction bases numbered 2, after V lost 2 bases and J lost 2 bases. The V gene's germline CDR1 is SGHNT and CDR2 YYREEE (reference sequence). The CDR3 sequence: CASSFGQGQETQYF. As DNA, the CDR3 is TGTGCCAGCAGCTTTGGACAGGGACAAGAGACCCAGTACTTC.